A single sample gave rise to the 27 T cell receptor beta chains below, sequenced in a study of blood T cell repertoires in COVID-19. Using immunoSEQ multiplex PCR, the repertoire was profiled, and TCRdb retains in-frame clones only, with some absent. This table has some 120,000 clones, around 88% appearing once. The sequencing input was peripheral blood. The receptors derive from an elderly man with active or convalescent COVID-19.

This rearrangement joins TRBV7-2 to TRBJ1-5, with D perhaps TRBD1 (5 bases). V gave up 6 bases and J gave up 7 bases, with 13 bases separating them. Germline values: CDR1 SGHTA, CDR2 FQGNSA. The CDR3 consists of 13 residues. The CDR3: CASSLRQGQPQHF. The CDR3 DNA reads TGTGCCAGCAGTCTCCGCCAGGGACAGCCCCAGCATTTT.

V is TRBV2 and J is TRBJ1-6; D unresolved. The germline gives CDR1 SNHLY, CDR2 FYNNEI. Trimming shortened V by 4 bases and J by 10 bases, and 11 bases separated the two germline ends. This CDR3 contains 13 residues. The CDR3 sequence is CASSGIRESPLHF. CDR3 sequence (DNA): TGTGCCAGCAGTGGGATAAGGGAGTCACCCCTCCACTTT.

V and J are TRBV6-5 and TRBJ2-1; 8 bases line up with TRBD1. V was pared by 8 bases and J by 4 bases, with 7 bases of the junction left unmatched. The germline CDR1 and CDR2 sequences are MNHEY and SVGAGI. This CDR3 comprises 14 residues. DNA for the CDR3: TGTGCCAGCGCGGACAGGGCATTGTACAATGAGCAGTTCTTC. Its protein is CASADRALYNEQFF.

CDR3 sequence reads: CAWSPGTYEQYF. The CDR3 nucleotides read TGTGCCTGGAGCCCCGGGACCTACGAGCAGTACTTC. The chain couples TRBV30 to TRBJ2-7, with a tentative D call TRBD2 (5 bases). Trimming pared 3 bases from V and 2 bases from J, leaving 8 bases between. There are 12 residues in the CDR3. CDR1 and CDR2 (germline): GTSNPN, SVGIG (reference sequence).

The chain recombines TRBV11-2 with TRBJ1-2, with D possibly matching TRBD1 (6 bases). V lost 5 bases, J lost 4 bases, and 17 bases lay in between. CDR1 and CDR2 (germline): SGHAT, FQNNGV. CDR3 length: 15 residues. The CDR3 DNA reads TGTGCCAGCAGCCCACGGTTGGGGGCGGCCTATGGCTACACCTTC. This encodes CASSPRLGAAYGYTF.

The chain links TRBV4-2 to TRBJ2-3, with TRBD1 as a possible D gene (5 bases). Per germline, CDR1 LGHNA and CDR2 YNFKEQ. V was clipped by 3 bases and J by 1 base, with 17 bases between them. The CDR3 spans 17 residues. CDR3 protein: CASSQGWPDTRTDTQYF. DNA for the CDR3: TGTGCCAGCAGCCAGGGGTGGCCGGACACACGCACAGATACGCAGTATTTT.

This chain uses TRBV7-8 with TRBJ2-7; unclear D gene. Germline loops: CDR1 SGHVS, CDR2 FQNEAQ. The CDR3 is made up of 13 amino acids. Trimming took 0 bases from V and 6 from J, leaving 9 bases between them. The CDR3 coding sequence is TGTGCCAGCAGCTTAGCAACAAGTGCCGAGCAGTACTTC. It translates to CASSLATSAEQYF.

V usage is TRBV6-2 or TRBV6-3 and J usage is TRBJ2-7, with TRBD1 identical over 7 bases. This CDR3 spans 14 amino acids. Losses at the gene ends were 0 bases for V and 3 bases for J; bases not matched to a gene: 2. Germline-derived CDR1 and CDR2 are MNHEY and SVGEGT. The CDR3 sequence is CASSYSGQDYEQYF. The DNA for the CDR3 is TGTGCCAGCAGTTACTCCGGACAGGACTACGAGCAGTACTTC.

The chain employs TRBV12-3 or TRBV12-4 and TRBJ2-1; D possibly corresponds to TRBD1 (5 bases). The CDR3 spans 12 residues. V was clipped by 5 bases and J by 7 bases, with 9 bases between them. In DNA form, the CDR3 reads TGTGCCAGCAGTCCCTACAGGAATGAGCAGTTCTTC. This codes for CASSPYRNEQFF.

This chain joins TRBV18 and TRBJ1-6, with 12 bases matching TRBD1. The CDR3 has 14 amino acids. CDR1 and CDR2 from the germline V gene are KGHSH and LQKENI. The V gene end was trimmed by 6 bases and the J gene end by 9 bases; junction bases not matched to a gene: 3. The CDR3 DNA reads as TGTGCCAGCTCCCCGGGACAGGGGGCTTCACCCCTCCACTTT. This gives the protein CASSPGQGASPLHF.

The chain employs TRBV11-2 and TRBJ2-7, with TRBD1 as a possible D gene (6 bases). V was pared by 5 bases and J by 3 bases, with 14 bases between. The CDR3 extends over 14 amino acids. Germline loops: CDR1 SGHAT, CDR2 FQNNGV. The CDR3 bases are TGTGCCAGCAGCACCGTTGACAGGTTCTACGAGCAGTACTTC. It codes for CASSTVDRFYEQYF. Drawing the rest from reference TRBV11-2 and TRBJ2-7, the complete variable domain is EAGVAQSPRYKIIEKRQSVAFWCNPISGHATLYWYQQILGQGPKLLIQFQNNGVVDDSQLPKDRFSAERLKGVDSTLKIQPAKLEDSAVYLCASSTVDRFYEQYFGPGTRLTVT.

The chain carries TRBV14 and TRBJ2-5; a possible D gene is TRBD2 (6 bases). Between the trimmed V and J ends, which lost 2 bases and 2 bases, there was a span of 6 bases. This CDR3 has 13 amino acids. The germline CDR1 and CDR2 sequences are SGHDN and FVKESK. In nucleotides, the CDR3 is TGTGCCAGCAGCCAACGGGGGCAAGAGACCCAGTACTTC. Translating it yields CASSQRGQETQYF.

This clone was observed a handful of times. The chain carries TRBV6-2 or TRBV6-3 and TRBJ2-3; TRBD2 matches at 7 bases. This CDR3 has 15 residues. From germline, CDR1 is MNHEY and CDR2 SVGEGT. V was pared by 5 bases and J by 1 base, with 6 bases of the junction left unmatched. The DNA for the CDR3 is TGTGCCAGCAGTGCGAGGAGCGGGGGCACAGATACGCAGTATTTT. Amino acid sequence: CASSARSGGTDTQYF.

The chain employs TRBV7-3 and TRBJ2-3; tentative D call: TRBD1 (7 bases). Trimming pared 0 bases from V and 5 bases from J, leaving 12 bases between. Germline V gives CDR1 SGHTA, CDR2 FQGTGA. CDR3 length: 15 amino acids. As DNA, the CDR3 is TGTGCCAGCAGCTTAACGTTGCAGGGGGGAGATACGCAGTATTTT. Translated: CASSLTLQGGDTQYF.

The chain uses TRBV6-2 or TRBV6-3 and TRBJ2-2; the match to TRBD2 covers 7 bases. After removal of 0 bases from V and 5 bases from J, the junction contained 9 bases not matched to a gene. Germline lookup yields CDR1 MNHEY and CDR2 SVGEGT. The CDR3 loop spans 17 amino acids. This chain's CDR3 is CASSYSAGALITGELFF. CDR3 nucleotide sequence: TGTGCCAGCAGTTACTCCGCGGGAGCGCTCATTACCGGGGAGCTGTTTTTT.

This clone was counted a few times. This chain connects TRBV4-3 to TRBJ1-5; perhaps TRBD1 as D (6 bases). CDR3 length equals 15 residues. CDR1 is LGHNA and CDR2 is YSLEER in the germline V gene. Trimming took off 0 bases at V and 7 bases at J, with 13 bases between the two ends. For the CDR3, the DNA is TGCGCCAGCAGCCAAGATTTAAGCGGGGGCCAGCCCCAGCATTTT. This gives the protein CASSQDLSGGQPQHF.

The chain combines TRBV5-6 with TRBJ2-3; no clear D. Trimming took 0 bases from V and 2 from J, leaving 7 bases between them. Germline values: CDR1 SGHDT, CDR2 YYEEEE. The CDR3 covers 14 residues. The CDR3 DNA reads as TGTGCCAGCAGCTTGGATGTCTTCACAGATACGCAGTATTTT. It encodes CASSLDVFTDTQYF. Combining the CDR3 with reference TRBV5-6 and TRBJ2-3 gives the whole variable domain DAGVTQSPTHLIKTRGQQVTLRCSPKSGHDTVSWYQQALGQGPQFIFQYYEEEERQRGNFPDRFSGHQFPNYSSELNVNALLLGDSALYLCASSLDVFTDTQYFGPGTRLTVL.

This clone was seen only once. The J gene is TRBJ1-3, the V gene TRBV28, with 9 nucleotides matching TRBD1. In germline, CDR1 is MDHEN, CDR2 SYDVKM. This CDR3 is built from 16 residues. V trimming: 5 bases; J trimming: 0 bases; junction bases outside the gene matches: 5. As DNA, the CDR3 is TGTGCCAGCAGTCTAGGGACAGGGAGCTCTGGAAACACCATATATTTT. Translation gives CASSLGTGSSGNTIYF.

This rearrangement joins TRBV28 to TRBJ1-2, with D tentatively TRBD1 (5 bases). V dropped 2 bases and J dropped 8 bases, with 12 bases sitting between them. In germline, CDR1 is MDHEN, CDR2 SYDVKM. The CDR3 has 13 amino acids. CDR3 nucleotides: TGTGCCAGCAGTTTACTGGGGCTGGAGGGCTACACCTTC. It translates to CASSLLGLEGYTF.

The sample holds a few counts of this clone. V usage is TRBV10-2 and J usage is TRBJ2-7; 12 positions match TRBD2. The CDR3 length is 15 residues. Germline V gene lookup returns CDR1 WSHSY and CDR2 SAAADI. V lost 5 bases and J lost 0; bases outside the gene matches: 2. CDR3 bases: TGCGCCAGCAGTTTACTAGCGGGGGGCTCCTACGAGCAGTACTTC. This translates into CASSLLAGGSYEQYF.

V gene TRBV9 combines with J gene TRBJ2-1; 11 positions agree with TRBD2. The CDR3 extends over 17 amino acids. The V segment lost 4 bases and the J segment 7 bases; nucleotides outside the gene matches: 13. The germline V gene encodes CDR1 SGDLS and CDR2 YYNGEE. The CDR3, as DNA: TGTGCCAGCAGCCCCCACCTAGCGGGGGGCGATGGTAATGAGCAGTTCTTC. This codes for CASSPHLAGGDGNEQFF.

J is TRBJ2-3 and V is TRBV28; D gene uncertain. Germline V CDR1 and CDR2: MDHEN, SYDVKM. CDR3 length: 13 residues. V was shortened by 5 bases and J by 0 bases, with 6 bases between the two germline ends. CDR3 coding DNA: TGTGCCAGCAGTGTAAAAAGCACAGATACGCAGTATTTT. It translates to CASSVKSTDTQYF.

The V call is TRBV5-1, the J call TRBJ2-1, with 8 bases aligning to TRBD1. CDR1 is SGHRS and CDR2 is YFSETQ in the germline V gene. The CDR3 sequence is 15 residues long. The trim removed 1 base at V and 7 bases at J, leaving 7 bases unmatched. This chain's CDR3 is CASSLRQGPSNEQFF. The CDR3, as DNA: TGCGCCAGCAGCTTGAGACAGGGGCCCTCAAATGAGCAGTTCTTC.

This sequence joins TRBV10-3 and TRBJ2-2, with 11 bases matching TRBD2. Germline V lookup: CDR1 ENHRY, CDR2 SYGVKD. This CDR3 is built from 16 residues. The junction had 6 bases not matched to a gene; V was cut back by 4 bases and J by 5 bases. CDR3 sequence (DNA): TGTGCCATCAGTGCCCGACTAGCGGGGCGTACCGGGGAGCTGTTTTTT. It yields the protein CAISARLAGRTGELFF.

The V gene is TRBV5-4, the J gene TRBJ2-5; D may be TRBD2 (6 bases). Trimming removed 1 base at V and 2 bases at J, with 12 bases between. The CDR3 has 15 amino acids. The V gene's germline CDR1 is SGHNT and CDR2 YYREEE (reference sequence). The CDR3 spells CASSLSGVGQETQYF. CDR3 nucleotide sequence: TGTGCCAGCAGCTTGTCGGGGGTGGGACAAGAGACCCAGTACTTC.

This clone was picked up a small number of times. J is TRBJ1-4 and V is TRBV3-1 (or the pseudogene TRBV3-2); TRBD1 aligns across 8 bases. V was pared by 0 bases and J by 7 bases, with 7 bases of the junction left unmatched. CDR1 is LGHDT and CDR2 is YNNKEL in the germline V gene (reference sequence). The CDR3 length is 16 residues. In nucleotides, the CDR3 is TGTGCCAGCAGCCAAGAGTGGCAGGGGGCCGGTGAAAAACTGTTTTTT. Residues: CASSQEWQGAGEKLFF.

This clone was seen a handful of times. The CDR3 loop is CASSEDRYYGYTF. CDR3 nucleotide sequence: TGTGCCAGCAGCGAGGACAGGTACTATGGCTACACCTTC. The chain recombines TRBV11-3 with TRBJ1-2; TRBD1 matches 7 bases. CDR3 length: 13 residues. Germline V lookup: CDR1 SGHNT, CDR2 YENEEA. The junction had 3 bases not matched to a gene; V was cut back by 5 bases and J by 3 bases.